The clone carrying this T cell receptor (beta chain) was picked up one time. The trim removed 1 base at V and 4 bases at J, leaving 2 bases unmatched. Germline loops: CDR1 LNHDA, CDR2 SQIVND (reference sequence). The CDR3 totals 15 residues. The sample belongs to a study of blood T cell repertoires in COVID-19. Repertoires were generated with immunoSEQ multiplex PCR, while TCRdb's copy carries only in-frame clones and drops some. Here the sample spans 150,000 to 200,000 clones, about 79% being singletons. This chain joins TRBV19 and TRBJ1-1, with TRBD1 identical over 11 bases. This clonotype was sampled from a man aged 50-60 years who had recovered from COVID-19. What was sequenced was PBMCs or T cells enriched from blood (not recorded which). The CDR3 region is CASSIVGTGGTEAFF. CDR3 DNA: TGTGCCAGTAGTATAGTAGGGACAGGGGGCACTGAAGCTTTCTTT.